What follows are 20 T cell receptor beta chains derived from one specimen sequenced in a study of cytomegalovirus exposure and HLA in healthy donors (dated by TCRdb to between 2016 and 2019). Libraries were made using the immunoSEQ multiplex PCR assay. A mixture of 60 forward primers for TCR Vbeta segments and 13 reverse primers for TCR Jbeta segments was used in the multiplex PCR. TCRdb obtained this table from immuneACCESS and retained in-frame rearrangements with V and J assigned. These tables miss some clones; where compared with another copy, unresolved V genes account for less than half of the shortfall, and the remainder is unexplained. This sample gives 40,000 or so clones in total; 76% of them show up just once. The top ten hold approximately 8% of the sample. Sequenced material: PBMCs. The receptors originated from a woman aged 25 to 39 in good health and CMV-seropositive.

The chain employs TRBV19 and TRBJ1-3, with D perhaps matching TRBD1 (6 bases). In germline, CDR1 is LNHDA, CDR2 SQIVND (reference sequence). V was clipped by 8 bases and J by 0 bases, with 17 bases between them. This CDR3 is built from 16 residues. This CDR3 is CASAPETGSSGNTIYF. Here the CDR3 DNA reads TGTGCCAGTGCCCCGGAAACAGGGAGCTCTGGAAACACCATATATTTT.

The chain combines TRBV5-6 with TRBJ2-4; the D gene is possibly TRBD2 (7 bases). The length of the CDR3 is 16 residues. Germline V CDR1 and CDR2: SGHDT, YYEEEE. V shed 4 bases and J shed 0 bases, with 14 bases lying between them. The CDR3 DNA reads as TGTGCCAGCAGCCCGGGGGGCTCCTTAGCCAAAAACATTCAGTACTTC. Encoded protein: CASSPGGSLAKNIQYF.

Regarding this clone: The same CDR3 is also encoded by other DNA sequences in this sample. The V and J genes are TRBV10-3 and TRBJ2-7, with TRBD1 matching over 8 bases. Germline-derived CDR1 and CDR2 are ENHRY and SYGVKD. This CDR3 is 14 amino acids long. Unmatched junction bases numbered 4, after V lost 4 bases and J lost 2 bases. The CDR3 DNA is TGTGCCATCAGTGTGACAGGGGATGCCTACGAGCAGTACTTC. Amino acids: CAISVTGDAYEQYF.

The gene calls are TRBV7-8 and TRBJ2-3; TRBD2 agrees at 9 bases. The junction had 5 bases not matched to a gene; V was cut back by 5 bases and J by 2 bases. CDR1 SGHVS and CDR2 FQNEAQ come from the germline V gene. The CDR3 is made up of 15 amino acids. CDR3 coding DNA: TGTGCCAGCAGCCCGGCTAGCGGGGTCACAGATACGCAGTATTTT. It specifies CASSPASGVTDTQYF.

This sequence joins TRBV5-1 and TRBJ2-1; perhaps TRBD2 as D (7 bases). This CDR3 region has 16 residues. The ends were cut back, 4 bases at V and 8 bases at J, with 22 bases in the middle. Germline CDR1 reads SGHRS; CDR2 reads YFSETQ. The CDR3 DNA sequence: TGCGCCAGCAGCGGCCCGCTCGGGGGGCCGGGGGATGAGCAGTTCTTC. Amino acid sequence: CASSGPLGGPGDEQFF.

The V and J genes are TRBV5-6 and TRBJ2-3; 7 bases match TRBD2. From germline, CDR1 is SGHDT and CDR2 YYEEEE. J was trimmed by 2 bases and V by 5 bases; bases with no gene match: 5. This CDR3 contains 14 residues. In nucleotides, the CDR3 is TGTGCCAGCAGGGGTAGCGGGTACACAGATACGCAGTATTTT. Translated: CASRGSGYTDTQYF.

The chain has TRBV5-1 and TRBJ1-4, with D possibly being TRBD1 (6 bases). CDR1 and CDR2 from the germline V gene are SGHRS and YFSETQ. Trimming removed 6 bases at V and 4 bases at J, with 10 bases between. This CDR3 has 13 residues. CDR3 residues: CASTSDSNEKLFF. As DNA, the CDR3 is TGCGCCAGCACCTCGGACAGTAATGAAAAACTGTTTTTT.

The gene calls are TRBV29-1 and TRBJ1-1; TRBD1 aligns across 12 bases. Germline V CDR1 and CDR2: SQVTM, ANQGSEA. The CDR3 covers 16 residues. Trimming removed 5 bases from V and 5 bases from J; junction bases left unmatched: 12. Here the CDR3 DNA reads TGCAGCGTTCAACCGGGACAGGGGGCTAGGGGGACTGAAGCTTTCTTT. This translates into CSVQPGQGARGTEAFF.

The rearrangement joins TRBV27 to TRBJ1-2; D might be TRBD1 (6 bases). The germline V and J ends were trimmed by 6 bases and 3 bases, with 14 bases remaining between them. Germline-derived CDR1 and CDR2 are MNHEY and SMNVEV (reference sequence). This CDR3 contains 14 residues. CDR3 in DNA: TGTGCCAGCAGCCCCGGGGGGGCGTACTATGGCTACACCTTC. Its protein product is CASSPGGAYYGYTF.

This clone came up once. The chain employs TRBV18 and TRBJ2-1, with 14 nucleotides matching TRBD2. The CDR3 sequence is 15 residues long. CDR1 is KGHSH and CDR2 is LQKENI in the germline V gene. J was trimmed by 9 bases and V by 5 bases; bases with no gene match: 6. CDR3 in amino acids: CASSAGLAGVTEQFF. In nucleotides, the CDR3 is TGTGCCAGCTCAGCGGGACTAGCGGGAGTTACTGAGCAGTTCTTC.

V and J are TRBV5-6 and TRBJ1-5, with D maybe TRBD1 (5 bases). V lost 2 bases to trimming and J lost 2 bases, with 14 bases between them. Germline V CDR1 and CDR2: SGHDT, YYEEEE. This CDR3 spans 16 amino acids. This CDR3 is CASSLTGAWGNQPQHF. The CDR3, as DNA: TGTGCCAGCAGCTTAACAGGCGCCTGGGGCAATCAGCCCCAGCATTTT.

The V and J genes are TRBV30 and TRBJ2-3, with TRBD2 as a possible D gene (6 bases). The CDR3 has 14 residues. Germline CDR1 is GTSNPN and CDR2 is SVGIG (reference sequence). V dropped 2 bases and J dropped 0 bases, with 9 bases sitting between them. The CDR3 region is CAWSSRGSTDTQYF. The CDR3 DNA sequence: TGTGCCTGGAGTAGTCGGGGGAGCACAGATACGCAGTATTTT.

The rearrangement joins TRBV11-2 to TRBJ2-2; perhaps TRBD2 as D (6 bases). CDR1 SGHAT and CDR2 FQNNGV come from the germline V gene. Trimming took 3 bases from V and 2 from J, leaving 13 bases between them. This CDR3 region has 16 residues. The CDR3 bases are TGTGCCAGCAGCTTGGGCCCGGGACTCAACACCGGGGAGCTGTTTTTT. Its protein is CASSLGPGLNTGELFF.

The rearrangement links TRBV5-1 to TRBJ1-3, with 7 nucleotides matching TRBD1. V dropped 0 bases and J dropped 4; count of bases not matched to a gene: 13. This CDR3 is 18 amino acids long. In germline, CDR1 is SGHRS, CDR2 YFSETQ. The CDR3 region is CASSLGGGDFLTGNTIYF. Written as DNA, the CDR3 is TGCGCCAGCAGCTTGGGAGGGGGCGATTTTCTGACGGGAAACACCATATATTTT.

The chain is built from TRBV10-2 and TRBJ2-1; 9 bases agree with TRBD2. V dropped 3 bases and J dropped 2; count of bases not matched to a gene: 2. The CDR3 covers 15 residues. Germline values: CDR1 WSHSY, CDR2 SAAADI. CDR3 residues: CASSDPSGAYNEQFF. The CDR3 bases are TGCGCCAGCAGTGACCCTAGCGGGGCCTACAATGAGCAGTTCTTC.

The J gene is TRBJ2-5, the V gene TRBV28; TRBD2 agrees at 9 bases. Unmatched junction bases numbered 6, after V lost 6 bases and J lost 4 bases. This CDR3 spans 14 amino acids. CDR1 and CDR2 (germline): MDHEN, SYDVKM. The CDR3: CASSLAGLRETQYF. As DNA, the CDR3 is TGTGCCAGCAGCCTAGCGGGACTGCGAGAGACCCAGTACTTC. Supplemented by reference TRBV28 and TRBJ2-5, the full variable domain reads DVKVTQSSRYLVKRTGEKVFLECVQDMDHENMFWYRQDPGLGLRLIYFSYDVKMKEKGDIPEGYSVSREKKERFSLILESASTNQTSMYLCASSLAGLRETQYFGPGTRLLVL.

The chain couples TRBV6-5 to TRBJ2-5, with D perhaps TRBD1 (6 bases). This CDR3 spans 15 amino acids. The germline V and J ends were trimmed by 5 bases and 2 bases, with 15 bases remaining between them. Germline V lookup: CDR1 MNHEY, CDR2 SVGAGI. The CDR3: CASSLSGQPQETQYF. The CDR3 coding sequence is TGTGCCAGCAGTCTCTCCGGACAGCCACAAGAGACCCAGTACTTC.

The rearrangement joins TRBV6-6 to TRBJ1-6, with 7 nucleotides matching TRBD1. V was pared by 2 bases and J by 8 bases, with 0 bases of the junction left unmatched. The CDR3 sequence is 13 residues long. CDR1 MNHNY and CDR2 SVGAGI come from the germline V gene (reference sequence). CDR3 DNA sequence: TGTGCCAGCAGTTACGGGACAGATTCACCCCTCCACTTT. Its protein is CASSYGTDSPLHF.

The gene calls are TRBV7-6 and TRBJ2-2, with TRBD2 matching over 8 bases. This CDR3 has 16 amino acids. Per germline, CDR1 SGHVS and CDR2 FNYEAQ. After removal of 5 bases from V and 1 base from J, the junction contained 6 bases not matched to a gene. The CDR3 coding sequence is TGTGCCAGCAGCCGAGGCGGGGGGAGGAACACCGGGGAGCTGTTTTTT. This translates into CASSRGGGRNTGELFF.

The V call is TRBV13, the J call TRBJ2-5, with TRBD2 matching over 11 bases. Germline lookup yields CDR1 PRHDT and CDR2 FYEKMQ (reference sequence). The CDR3 spans 15 residues. Trimming cost V 5 bases and J 2 bases; bases outside gene matches: 4. CDR3 protein: CASSPGTSGQETQYF. DNA of the CDR3: TGTGCCAGCAGCCCTGGGACTAGCGGTCAAGAGACCCAGTACTTC.